The 12 T cell receptor beta chains listed next were all sequenced from one sample in a study of technical replicates of blood from four donors. TCRdb keeps only in-frame clones here, not all; method: immunoSEQ multiplex PCR. The sample lists about 54,000 clones; around 95% were seen once. Material: T cells isolated from PBMCs. The source is a human donor in good health.

The V gene is TRBV7-8, the J gene TRBJ2-7, with D possibly matching TRBD2 (5 bases). The germline CDR1 and CDR2 sequences are SGHVS and FQNEAQ. Trimming stripped 1 base from V and 1 base from J, with 17 bases between. This CDR3 is 17 amino acids long. The CDR3 DNA reads TGTGCCAGCAGCTTAGGAGCCGGGATCCGGCGTTCCTACGAGCAGTACTTC. Amino acid sequence: CASSLGAGIRRSYEQYF.

This sequence joins TRBV5-4 and TRBJ2-7, with 10 positions matching TRBD2. V lost 3 bases and J lost 2; bases outside the gene matches: 5. Per the germline V gene, CDR1 is SGHNT and CDR2 is YYREEE (reference sequence). CDR3 length: 15 amino acids. The CDR3 DNA is TGTGCCAGCAGCTGGGGGCTAGCGGGAGCCTACGAGCAGTACTTC. Translation gives CASSWGLAGAYEQYF.

The table lists this clone with a few counts. The chain carries TRBV28 and TRBJ1-1, with D unclear. The CDR3 covers 12 residues. V was pared by 3 bases and J by 4 bases, with 6 bases between. From germline, CDR1 is MDHEN and CDR2 SYDVKM. CDR3 DNA: TGTGCCAGCAGTTTCTACAGCACTGAAGCTTTCTTT. It yields the protein CASSFYSTEAFF.

A single count supports this clone. V is TRBV18 and J is TRBJ2-3; a possible D gene is TRBD2 (6 bases). V was clipped by 3 bases and J by 1 base, with 8 bases between them. This CDR3 comprises 14 residues. Germline CDR1 KGHSH, CDR2 LQKENI. CDR3: CASSPSGGTDTQYF. CDR3 nucleotide sequence: TGTGCCAGCTCACCCTCGGGGGGCACAGATACGCAGTATTTT.

This clone has more than one count but fewer than ten. This chain links TRBV5-4 with TRBJ1-2; D ambiguous. The CDR3 is 14 residues long. The germline V gene has CDR1 SGHNT and CDR2 YYREEE (reference sequence). V lost 3 bases and J lost 8, with 17 bases in between. The CDR3 DNA follows: TGTGCCAGCAGCTCCCGGAGGACGGCGGGCGGCTACACCTTC. This codes for CASSSRRTAGGYTF.

The rearrangement joins TRBV15 to TRBJ1-2, with a weak D call TRBD1 (5 bases). V dropped 3 bases and J dropped 5 bases, with 10 bases sitting between them. CDR1 and CDR2 from the germline V gene are LNHNV and YYDKDF (reference sequence). The CDR3 covers 13 residues. The CDR3 reads CATSRGLKYGYTF. As DNA, the CDR3 is TGTGCCACCAGCAGGGGGCTGAAGTATGGCTACACCTTC.

The chain is built from TRBV7-9 and TRBJ2-2, with TRBD1 matching 10 bases. CDR3 length: 17 residues. V gave up 5 bases and J gave up 4 bases; unmatched junction bases: 10. Germline V gene data show CDR1 as SEHNR and CDR2 as FQNEAQ (reference sequence). The CDR3 protein is CASSPPFWDRGTGELFF. The CDR3 bases are TGTGCCAGCAGCCCCCCCTTTTGGGACAGGGGCACCGGGGAGCTGTTTTTT.

V gene TRBV9 combines with J gene TRBJ2-3; TRBD2 matches 8 bases. Trimming removed 2 bases from V and 4 bases from J; junction bases left unmatched: 9. Per the germline V gene, CDR1 is SGDLS and CDR2 is YYNGEE. The CDR3 is 16 residues long. The CDR3 nucleotides are TGTGCCAGCAGCGTCACCGGGACTAGAGTATCAGATACGCAGTATTTT. Translated, it gives CASSVTGTRVSDTQYF.

The chain couples TRBV13 to TRBJ2-7, with TRBD1 matching 7 bases. V lost 4 bases and J lost 2; bases outside the gene matches: 14. Germline V CDR1 and CDR2: PRHDT, FYEKMQ (reference sequence). The CDR3 totals 17 residues. CDR3 protein: CASSSTDSRGGAYEQYF. For the CDR3, the DNA is TGTGCCAGCAGCTCCACCGATTCCAGAGGGGGCGCCTACGAGCAGTACTTC.

The chain recombines TRBV7-6 with TRBJ2-1, with 11 nucleotides matching TRBD2. The germline V gene encodes CDR1 SGHVS and CDR2 FNYEAQ. After removal of 5 bases from V and 4 bases from J, the junction contained 1 base not matched to a gene. The CDR3 has 14 amino acids. Here the CDR3 DNA reads TGTGCCAGCAGCGCTAGCGGGGGGTACAATGAGCAGTTCTTC. Translating gives CASSASGGYNEQFF.

CDR3 loop: CAISPVGERLAGNTIYF. In nucleotides, the CDR3 is TGTGCCATCAGCCCGGTAGGTGAGAGACTTGCTGGAAACACCATATATTTT. This rearrangement joins TRBV10-3 to TRBJ1-3, with D unresolved. Trimming took 6 bases from V and 2 from J, leaving 20 bases between them. The CDR3 consists of 17 residues. CDR1 ENHRY and CDR2 SYGVKD come from the germline V gene.

The J gene is TRBJ2-1, the V gene TRBV6-6, with 8 bases lining up with TRBD2. This CDR3 has 15 residues. Germline V CDR1 and CDR2: MNHNY, SVGAGI (reference sequence). V shed 4 bases, J shed 8 bases, and the junction held 10 bases outside the gene matches. The CDR3 reads CASSSAAGVADEQFF. The CDR3 region has the DNA TGTGCCAGCAGTTCTGCAGCGGGAGTTGCGGATGAGCAGTTCTTC.